Below, 22 T cell receptor beta chains from the same sample are listed, as sequenced in a study of OX40 agonist ivuxolimab in advanced cancers. Here immunoSEQ multiplex PCR was the method, and the copy in TCRdb shows in-frame clones only, minus some. The profile shows around 67,000 clones, 80% of them singletons. Sample: CD4+ or CD8+ T cells sorted from blood, taken in a trial of the OX40 agonist ivuxolimab. These TCRs come from an adult with an advanced solid tumor such as melanoma, head and neck, liver or kidney cancer.

This CDR3 reads CASSLTTYEQYF. The CDR3 DNA is TGTGCCAGCAGCTTGACAACCTACGAGCAGTACTTC. V usage is TRBV5-6 and J usage is TRBJ2-7; D gene unclear. This CDR3 spans 12 amino acids. V gave up 1 base and J gave up 2 bases, with 4 bases separating them. Germline V gene lookup returns CDR1 SGHDT and CDR2 YYEEEE. Combining the CDR3 with reference TRBV5-6 and TRBJ2-7 gives the whole variable domain DAGVTQSPTHLIKTRGQQVTLRCSPKSGHDTVSWYQQALGQGPQFIFQYYEEEERQRGNFPDRFSGHQFPNYSSELNVNALLLGDSALYLCASSLTTYEQYFGPGTRLTVT.

The chain links TRBV6-5 to TRBJ1-5; D call uncertain. V lost 6 bases, J lost 9 bases, and 12 bases lay in between. CDR3 size: 12 residues. Germline V lookup: CDR1 MNHEY, CDR2 SVGAGI. The CDR3 DNA sequence: TGTGCCAGCAGCCAGTCGGCGGGGCCCCAGCATTTT. Its translation: CASSQSAGPQHF.

The chain links TRBV10-3 to TRBJ2-1; 9 bases match TRBD1. CDR3 size: 15 residues. Trimming took 0 bases from V and 3 from J; bases not matched to a gene: 0. Looked up from germline, CDR1 is ENHRY and CDR2 is SYGVKD. CDR3 residues: CAISESGQGYNEQFF. CDR3 sequence (DNA): TGTGCCATCAGTGAGTCGGGACAGGGCTACAATGAGCAGTTCTTC.

By sample fraction, this clone is medium-sized. Other DNA sequences in the same sample also yield this CDR3. This chain links TRBV19 with TRBJ2-7; 8 positions agree with TRBD2. Germline values: CDR1 LNHDA, CDR2 SQIVND (reference sequence). Unmatched junction bases numbered 4, after V lost 1 base and J lost 2 bases. CDR3 length: 15 amino acids. CDR3 sequence: CASSIGPAGAYEQYF. DNA for the CDR3: TGTGCCAGTAGTATAGGTCCAGCGGGGGCCTACGAGCAGTACTTC.

The rearrangement joins TRBV9 to TRBJ1-3, with D hard to call. CDR3 size: 15 residues. Germline assignment: CDR1 SGDLS and CDR2 YYNGEE. The V end was cut by 1 base, the J end by 3 bases, with 11 bases between. The CDR3 coding sequence is TGTGCCAGCAGCGTAACTGGAGGAGATGGAAACACCATATATTTT. The encoded protein is CASSVTGGDGNTIYF.

V and J are TRBV12-5 and TRBJ2-2; maybe TRBD2 (5 bases). The CDR3 loop spans 14 amino acids. The V gene's germline CDR1 is LGHNT and CDR2 FRNRAP. Trimming took 7 bases from V and 1 from J, leaving 10 bases between them. As DNA, the CDR3 is TGTGCTAGTGCGACGGGGATGAACACCGGGGAGCTGTTTTTT. Translating it yields CASATGMNTGELFF.

The chain links TRBV28 to TRBJ1-2, with D maybe TRBD1 (5 bases). V dropped 10 bases and J dropped 1 base, with 22 bases sitting between them. The germline V gene has CDR1 MDHEN and CDR2 SYDVKM. The CDR3 length is 16 residues. The DNA of the CDR3 is TGTGCCATAACCACGGCGGGAGGGGCTTTTAACTATGGCTACACCTTC. The encoded protein is CAITTAGGAFNYGYTF.

The chain recombines TRBV5-4 with TRBJ2-3; perhaps TRBD2 as D (7 bases). The germline V gene encodes CDR1 SGHNT and CDR2 YYREEE (reference sequence). Trimming stripped 4 bases from V and 1 base from J, with 13 bases between. This CDR3 spans 15 amino acids. CDR3 sequence reads: CASSGGGPRTDTQYF. CDR3 sequence (DNA): TGTGCCAGCAGCGGGGGGGGGCCACGCACAGATACGCAGTATTTT.

CDR3 residues: CASGSLMQGWDYGYTF. The CDR3 nucleotides read TGTGCCAGCGGCTCCCTTATGCAGGGTTGGGACTATGGCTACACCTTC. The J gene is TRBJ1-2, the V gene TRBV27; D is perhaps TRBD1 (5 bases). V gave up 8 bases and J gave up 3 bases, with 22 bases separating them. CDR1 is MNHEY and CDR2 is SMNVEV in the germline V gene (reference sequence). The CDR3 totals 16 residues.

The chain joins TRBV7-2 to TRBJ2-3; no clear D gene. Trimming stripped 0 bases from V and 4 bases from J, with 11 bases between. CDR1 is SGHTA, CDR2 FQGNSA, per germline. CDR3 length: 15 amino acids. The CDR3 sequence is CASSLAGWVADTQYF. The CDR3 DNA sequence: TGTGCCAGCAGCTTAGCGGGGTGGGTGGCAGATACGCAGTATTTT.

V and J are TRBV6-6 and TRBJ2-5, with D possibly being TRBD1 (6 bases). The germline V gene has CDR1 MNHNY and CDR2 SVGAGI (reference sequence). Trimming shortened V by 6 bases and J by 4 bases, and 12 bases separated the two germline ends. The CDR3 runs 13 residues. In nucleotides, the CDR3 is TGTGCCAGCAGACGGACAGTTTTAGAGACCCAGTACTTC. Its protein product is CASRRTVLETQYF.

This chain joins TRBV28 and TRBJ2-5; 10 bases line up with TRBD2. There are 16 residues in the CDR3. Germline V gives CDR1 MDHEN, CDR2 SYDVKM. The J segment lost 5 bases and the V segment lost 6 bases, leaving 12 bases of the junction unmatched. CDR3 in amino acids: CASSSQERGGRETQYF. CDR3 coding DNA: TGTGCCAGCAGCTCGCAGGAGCGGGGGGGCAGGGAGACCCAGTACTTC.

The V call is TRBV4-1, the J call TRBJ2-3; no firm D call. The CDR3 runs 15 residues. Germline assignment: CDR1 MGHRA and CDR2 YSYEKL. V was clipped by 4 bases and J by 7 bases, with 18 bases between them. The CDR3: CASSPMGTTAHTQYF. The CDR3 DNA is TGCGCCAGCAGCCCCATGGGCACCACAGCACATACGCAGTATTTT.

The chain carries TRBV7-2 and TRBJ2-2; TRBD2 matches 13 bases. This CDR3 has 15 amino acids. Germline V lookup: CDR1 SGHTA, CDR2 FQGNSA. V was clipped by 6 bases and J by 6 bases; unmatched bases: 4. CDR3 sequence: CASRSTSGGAGELFF. Here the CDR3 DNA reads TGTGCCAGCAGATCCACTAGCGGGGGGGCCGGGGAGCTGTTTTTT.

The chain uses TRBV18 and TRBJ1-1; D unresolved. Germline values: CDR1 KGHSH, CDR2 LQKENI. The CDR3 sequence is 13 residues long. V was clipped by 5 bases and J by 5 bases, with 12 bases between them. This CDR3 is CASSGGLKTEAFF. The CDR3 bases are TGTGCCAGCTCAGGAGGGTTAAAAACTGAAGCTTTCTTT.

This chain uses TRBV9 with TRBJ1-3, with D uncertain. CDR1 and CDR2 (germline): SGDLS, YYNGEE. This CDR3 is 14 amino acids long. Trimming took 0 bases from V and 4 from J, leaving 8 bases between them. CDR3 bases: TGTGCCAGCAGCGTAGGACGGGCCGGAAACACCATATATTTT. Translated: CASSVGRAGNTIYF.

This chain links TRBV25-1 with TRBJ2-3; TRBD2 might be the D (6 bases). The CDR3 extends over 17 amino acids. The V end was cut by 3 bases, the J end by 0 bases, with 16 bases between. In germline, CDR1 is MGHDK, CDR2 SYGVNS. Written as DNA, the CDR3 is TGTGCCAGCAGTGAGGACCGCCCGGGGGTGAGCACAGATACGCAGTATTTT. It codes for CASSEDRPGVSTDTQYF. Full variable domain (rest looked up from reference TRBV25-1 and TRBJ2-3): EADIYQTPRYLVIGTGKKITLECSQTMGHDKMYWYQQDPGMELHLIHYSYGVNSTEKGDLSSESTVSRIRTEHFPLTLESARPSHTSQYLCASSEDRPGVSTDTQYFGPGTRLTVL.

V is TRBV9 and J is TRBJ2-5; perhaps TRBD1 as D (6 bases). Germline loops: CDR1 SGDLS, CDR2 YYNGEE. Between the trimmed V and J ends, which lost 4 bases and 1 base, there was a span of 8 bases. The CDR3 sequence is 13 residues long. For the CDR3, the DNA is TGTGCCAGCAGCACACAGGGCCAAGAGACCCAGTACTTC. It specifies CASSTQGQETQYF.

This chain connects TRBV30 to TRBJ1-1; D not resolved. The CDR3 runs to 12 residues. Trimming shortened V by 0 bases and J by 7 bases, and 9 bases separated the two germline ends. CDR1 is GTSNPN and CDR2 is SVGIG in the germline V gene (reference sequence). The CDR3 spells CAWSVSTVEAFF. The CDR3 nucleotides are TGTGCCTGGAGTGTCAGTACAGTTGAAGCTTTCTTT.

The chain has TRBV5-1 and TRBJ2-7; D remains unclear. Trimming removed 0 bases from V and 0 bases from J, with 7 bases in between. Germline V gives CDR1 SGHRS, CDR2 YFSETQ. The CDR3 is made up of 14 amino acids. The CDR3 loop reads CASSLEGISYEQYF. CDR3 nucleotide sequence: TGCGCCAGCAGCTTGGAAGGGATCTCCTACGAGCAGTACTTC.

The chain joins TRBV4-1 to TRBJ1-1, with a weak D call TRBD1 (5 bases). The V gene lost 0 bases and the J gene lost 1 base, with 21 bases spanning the gap. Germline V gives CDR1 MGHRA, CDR2 YSYEKL. The CDR3 has 19 residues. The CDR3 sequence is CASSQESAGQSSRNTEAFF. The DNA of the CDR3 is TGCGCCAGCAGCCAAGAATCAGCAGGGCAAAGCTCGAGGAACACTGAAGCTTTCTTT.

V and J are TRBV7-9 and TRBJ1-2; 8 nucleotides line up with TRBD1. CDR3 length equals 14 residues. V lost 1 base to trimming and J lost 4 bases; unmatched junction nucleotides: 2. Germline-derived CDR1 and CDR2 are SEHNR and FQNEAQ (reference sequence). Here the CDR3 DNA reads TGTGCCAGCAGCTTAGACAGGGGGGGCTATGGCTACACCTTC. Its translation is CASSLDRGGYGYTF. Supplemented by reference TRBV7-9 and TRBJ1-2, the full variable domain reads DTGVSQNPRHKITKRGQNVTFRCDPISEHNRLYWYRQTLGQGPEFLTYFQNEAQLEKSRLLSDRFSAERPKGSFSTLEIQRTEQGDSAMYLCASSLDRGGYGYTFGSGTRLTVV.